This TCR beta chain was identified during a study of blood T cell repertoires in COVID-19. Study details: Sources were T cells, B-cell-depleted T cells, or PBMCs; the material itself was cDNA or gDNA.

This clone is labeled as medium-sized. The germline V gene has CDR1 GTSNPN and CDR2 SVGIG (reference sequence). This CDR3 is 15 amino acids long. V was clipped by 3 bases and J by 6 bases; unmatched bases: 9. Sequencing used immunoSEQ multiplex PCR; TCRdb keeps in-frame clones, though not all of them. The table lists about 24,000 clones, around 89% of them singletons. Specimen: peripheral blood. V gene TRBV30 combines with J gene TRBJ1-5; 9 nucleotides match TRBD1. The sequence was obtained from a man between 65 and 85 years old with acute or convalescent COVID-19. CDR3 residues: CAWRASDRGVQPQHF. The CDR3 DNA reads TGTGCCTGGAGGGCCAGTGACAGGGGGGTTCAGCCCCAGCATTTT.